This T cell receptor (beta chain) was captured in a study of PD-1 blockade in classical Hodgkin lymphoma. Generated by immunoSEQ multiplex PCR, the TCRdb table keeps only in-frame clones and is missing some. The sample has around 4,200 clones; about 90% are singletons. The CDR3 covers 12 residues. Trimming took off 6 bases at V and 6 bases at J, with 11 bases between the two ends. Germline CDR1 reads SEHNR; CDR2 reads FQNEAQ (reference sequence). Brentuximab vedotin exposure varied, and every patient relapsed after autologous stem cell transplantation. Researchers used magnetic negative selection to pull out pure CD4+ T cells from thawed PBMCs.

Sequencing used CD4+ T cells from blood, obtained at baseline. The rearrangement uses TRBV7-9 and TRBJ2-5; no reliable D call. The receptor was derived from a human donor with classical Hodgkin lymphoma. This CDR3 reads CASSPERKTQYF. Here the CDR3 DNA reads TGTGCCAGCAGTCCCGAACGGAAGACCCAGTACTTC.